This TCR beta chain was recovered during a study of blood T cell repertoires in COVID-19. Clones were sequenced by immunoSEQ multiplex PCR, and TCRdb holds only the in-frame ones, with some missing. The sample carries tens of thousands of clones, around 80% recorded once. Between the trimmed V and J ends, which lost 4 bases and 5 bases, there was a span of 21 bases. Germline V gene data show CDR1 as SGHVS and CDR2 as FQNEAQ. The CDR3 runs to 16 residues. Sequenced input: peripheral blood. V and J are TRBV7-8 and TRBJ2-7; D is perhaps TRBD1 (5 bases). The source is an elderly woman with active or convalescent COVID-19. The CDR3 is CASSYEWGRSSNEQYF. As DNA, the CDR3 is TGTGCCAGCAGCTACGAGTGGGGCAGGAGTTCAAACGAGCAGTACTTC.